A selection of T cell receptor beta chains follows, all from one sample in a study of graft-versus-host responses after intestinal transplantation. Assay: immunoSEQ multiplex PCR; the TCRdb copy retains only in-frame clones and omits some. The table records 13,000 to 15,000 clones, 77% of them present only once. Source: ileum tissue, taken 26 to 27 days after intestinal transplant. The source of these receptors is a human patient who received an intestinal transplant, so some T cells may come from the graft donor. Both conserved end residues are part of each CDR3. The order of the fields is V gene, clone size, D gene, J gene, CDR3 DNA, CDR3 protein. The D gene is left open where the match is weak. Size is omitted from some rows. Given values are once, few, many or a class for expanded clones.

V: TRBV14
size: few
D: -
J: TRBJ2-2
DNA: TGTGCCAGCAGCCAACGTGCGTCCGCGAACACCGGGGAGCTGTTTTTT
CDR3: CASSQRASANTGELFF

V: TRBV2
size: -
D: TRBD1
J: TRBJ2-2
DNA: TGTGCCAGCAGTGTCCGGGACAGAGCGACCGGGGAGCTGTTTTTT
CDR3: CASSVRDRATGELFF

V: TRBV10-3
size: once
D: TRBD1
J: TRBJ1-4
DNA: TGTGCCATCAGTGAGACGGGACAGGCTAATGAAAAACTGTTTTTT
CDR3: CAISETGQANEKLFF

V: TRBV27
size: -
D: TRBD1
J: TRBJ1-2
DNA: TGTGCCAGCAGCCTGACAGGGAACTATGGCTACACCTTC
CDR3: CASSLTGNYGYTF

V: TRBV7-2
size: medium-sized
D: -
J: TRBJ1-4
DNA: TGTGCCAGCAGCCGAGCAGGGGTGCATGAAAAACTGTTTTTT
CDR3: CASSRAGVHEKLFF

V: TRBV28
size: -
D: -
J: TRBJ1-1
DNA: TGTGCCACCCGGAGGGGTAGCACTGAAGCTTTCTTT
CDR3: CATRRGSTEAFF

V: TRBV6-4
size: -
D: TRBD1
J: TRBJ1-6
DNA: TGTGCCAGCATCACCCCCGTAGGGGGCTCGGCCTATAATTCACCCCTCCACTTT
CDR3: CASITPVGGSAYNSPLHF

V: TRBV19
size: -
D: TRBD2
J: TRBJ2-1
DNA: TGTGCCAGTAGTCTCTCAGCGGGGGGGGTGAATGAGCAGTTCTTC
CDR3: CASSLSAGGVNEQFF

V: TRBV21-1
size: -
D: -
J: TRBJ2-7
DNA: TGTGCCAGCAGCTTCCGGGACAGGGGGCTACGACCAAGCTCCTACGAGCAGTACTTC
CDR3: CASSFRDRGLRPSSYEQYF

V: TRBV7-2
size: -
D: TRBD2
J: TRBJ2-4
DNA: TGTGCCAGCAGCTTAGTTAGCGGGTCAGCCAAAAACATTCAGTACTTC
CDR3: CASSLVSGSAKNIQYF

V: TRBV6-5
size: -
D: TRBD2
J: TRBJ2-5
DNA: TGTGCCAGCAGTTCCTACTCTAGCGGGGGGGCAGGGTCCCAGTACTTC
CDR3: CASSSYSSGGAGSQYF

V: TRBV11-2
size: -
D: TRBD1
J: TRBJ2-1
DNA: TGTGCCAGCAGCTTAGGCAGGGGGTACAATGAGCAGTTCTTC
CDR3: CASSLGRGYNEQFF

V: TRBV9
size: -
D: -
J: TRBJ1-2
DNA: TGTGCCAGCAGCGTAGGTAAGGAGAGCTATGGCTACACCTTC
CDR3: CASSVGKESYGYTF

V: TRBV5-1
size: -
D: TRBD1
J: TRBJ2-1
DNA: TGCGCCAGCAGCTTGGTAGGGACAGCCTTGGGAGATGAGCAGTTCTTC
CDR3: CASSLVGTALGDEQFF

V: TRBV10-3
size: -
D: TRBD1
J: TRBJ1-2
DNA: TGTGCCATCAGTGAGAGAGGGGACAGGCCTAACTATGGCTACACCTTC
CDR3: CAISERGDRPNYGYTF

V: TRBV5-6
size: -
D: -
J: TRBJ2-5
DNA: TGTGCCAGCAGCTTTATCCGGCAAGAGACCCAGTACTTC
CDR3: CASSFIRQETQYF

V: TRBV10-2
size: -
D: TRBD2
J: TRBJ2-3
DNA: TGCGCCATCCTCACCGGGACTAGATTACCAGATACGCAGTATTTT
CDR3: CAILTGTRLPDTQYF

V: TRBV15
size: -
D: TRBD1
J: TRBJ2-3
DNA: TGTGCCACGACCGGACAGGATCTGGATACGCAGTATTTT
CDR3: CATTGQDLDTQYF